This paragraph reports one T cell receptor beta chain. Its antigen specificity is not known. Per-base qualities were not stored, and no clone one base away is much larger. The entry originates in a study of blood T cell repertoires in COVID-19 (dated by TCRdb to the early 2020s). In terms of the full investigation: Samples covering the acute and convalescent phases of COVID-19 were provided by collaborators in the United States, Italy and Spain. The material from the prospective study consisted of cDNA or gDNA derived from T cells, B-cell-depleted T cells, or PBMCs. Deeply sampled blood TCRbeta repertoires from subjects exposed to, actively infected with, or recovered from COVID-19 were included in the dataset. A freely available public database, intended as a resource for researchers studying the immune response to SARS-CoV-2, is where the repertoires were released. Samples came from the ongoing ImmuneRACE study (first 160 participants) plus 1,254 subjects from 6 global collaborators. The sample metadata nearly always contained a de-identified subject ID, COVID-19 status, age in years and sex. Where available, HLA class I and class II types were obtained from metadata supplied by the sample provider rather than from assay-based typing.

V and J lose 3 bases and 0 bases, and a span of 6 bases separates them. Based on the germline V gene, the CDR1 and CDR2 sequences are SNHLY and FYNNEI. From cysteine to phenylalanine, the CDR3 is 15 amino acids long. Only the CDR3 DNA is retained, 45 bases long and in frame from the first base. The immunoSEQ Assay, a bias-controlled multiplex PCR, was used to amplify TCRbeta CDR3 regions from genomic DNA. In the paper's pipeline: The number of nucleated cells in each sample was estimated from the amplification of reference gene primers within the assay. To quantify the absolute abundance of each unique TCRbeta CDR3 rearrangement, sequence reads were collapsed and filtered. For each sample, productive Simpson clonality was calculated as the square root of Simpson's diversity index across productive rearrangements. Sourced from immuneACCESS, this table was stored by TCRdb with only in-frame sequences that have V and J called. A share of the clones is absent; for the studies checked, an unresolved V gene accounts for under half, and the remainder has no known explanation. The V and J calls and clone size come from that table; D and trimming were worked out from the DNA. The sample records approximately 220,000 clones, 87% of which are singletons. The top ten hold approximately 6.2% of the sample.

Overall study outcomes, separate from this receptor: Clinical and demographic metadata were provided uncurated, with the amount varying by source and participant.

Another Seattle source contributed samples from volunteer blood donors who had recovered from COVID-19. Each collaborating institution followed its own protocols to collect whole blood in K2EDTA tubes. For TCRbeta analysis, collaborators shipped samples in one of three forms: frozen whole blood, isolated PBMCs, or DNA extracted from either of those sample types. Input material: peripheral blood. The receptor was isolated from a man aged 55 to 70 who had recovered from COVID-19. The V gene is TRBV2 and the J gene is TRBJ2-6, with the D gene uncertain. The DNA sequence reads TGTGCCAGCAGTGATAGTCCCTCTGGGGCCAACGTCCTGACTTTC. Its coded protein is CASSDSPSGANVLTF.